These 31 T cell receptor beta chains came from one sample sequenced in a study of OX40 agonist ivuxolimab in advanced cancers. Using immunoSEQ multiplex PCR, the repertoire was profiled, and TCRdb retains in-frame clones only, with some absent. The sample shows around 100,000 clones, 75% to 95% of them seen only once. Sample: CD4+ or CD8+ T cells sorted from blood, taken in a trial of the OX40 agonist ivuxolimab. The receptors here all came from an adult with an advanced solid tumor such as melanoma, head and neck, liver or kidney cancer.

The rearrangement uses TRBV7-6 and TRBJ2-1; a possible D gene is TRBD1 (7 bases). The CDR3 runs 15 residues. Trimming removed 1 base at V and 4 bases at J, with 11 bases between. The germline gives CDR1 SGHVS, CDR2 FNYEAQ. CDR3 sequence reads: CASSLGQGGYNEQFF. The CDR3, as DNA: TGTGCCAGCAGCTTAGGGCAGGGGGGATACAATGAGCAGTTCTTC.

The rearrangement links TRBV7-3 to TRBJ1-5; D uncertain. The CDR3 contains 16 residues. The V and J ends lost 1 base and 5 bases respectively, with 15 bases between them. The germline V gene has CDR1 SGHTA and CDR2 FQGTGA. The CDR3 nucleotides read TGTGCCAGCAGCTTAATTCCTCCGCTCTATTATCAGCCCCAGCATTTT. Translated: CASSLIPPLYYQPQHF.

The chain joins TRBV9 to TRBJ2-7, with 9 bases identical to TRBD2. The germline V gene encodes CDR1 SGDLS and CDR2 YYNGEE. The ends lost 0 bases at V and 3 bases at J; junction bases unmatched: 4. CDR3 length: 15 amino acids. The chain's CDR3 is CASSVGGSGSYEQYF. The CDR3 DNA reads as TGTGCCAGCAGCGTAGGGGGTAGCGGGAGCTACGAGCAGTACTTC.

The chain recombines TRBV7-9 with TRBJ2-3, with TRBD2 identical over 8 bases. The CDR3 has 15 residues. V was clipped by 5 bases and J by 9 bases; unmatched bases: 13. From germline, CDR1 is SEHNR and CDR2 FQNEAQ (reference sequence). CDR3 residues: CASSPRREGLRTQYF. CDR3 DNA: TGTGCCAGCAGCCCCCGTCGGGAGGGGTTAAGGACGCAGTATTTT.

The chain combines TRBV5-1 with TRBJ2-1; 7 nucleotides agree with TRBD1. The CDR3 runs to 14 residues. Germline CDR1 reads SGHRS; CDR2 reads YFSETQ. After removal of 4 bases from V and 4 bases from J, the junction contained 5 bases not matched to a gene. CDR3 in DNA: TGCGCCAGCAGCCTGGGACAGACGTACAATGAGCAGTTCTTC. This sequence encodes CASSLGQTYNEQFF.

A note on this clone: This CDR3 is also generated by other DNA sequences in the sample. The gene calls are TRBV7-7 and TRBJ2-5; D may be TRBD1 or TRBD2 (5 bases each). V lost 5 bases to trimming and J lost 1 base, with 8 bases between them. Germline V lookup: CDR1 SSHAT, CDR2 FNYEAQ (reference sequence). The CDR3 covers 13 residues. The CDR3 DNA is TGTGCCAGCAGCCGGGACCGCCAAGAGACCCAGTACTTC. This gives the protein CASSRDRQETQYF.

As concerns this clone: In the same sample, other DNA sequences code for this CDR3. The genes are TRBV7-9 and TRBJ2-7, with D possibly TRBD1 on 6 matching bases. This CDR3 is 12 amino acids long. V was trimmed by 4 bases and J by 4 bases, leaving 8 bases between them. Germline loops: CDR1 SEHNR, CDR2 FQNEAQ (reference sequence). DNA for the CDR3: TGTGCCAGCAGCTCACAGGGTTACGAGCAGTACTTC. Its protein product is CASSSQGYEQYF. Supplemented by reference TRBV7-9 and TRBJ2-7, the full variable domain reads DTGVSQNPRHKITKRGQNVTFRCDPISEHNRLYWYRQTLGQGPEFLTYFQNEAQLEKSRLLSDRFSAERPKGSFSTLEIQRTEQGDSAMYLCASSSQGYEQYFGPGTRLTVT.

The chain couples TRBV6-6 to TRBJ2-7; a weak D match, TRBD1 (5 bases). The CDR3 contains 13 residues. The ends were cut back, 6 bases at V and 4 bases at J, with 13 bases in the middle. CDR1 and CDR2 from the germline V gene are MNHNY and SVGAGI (reference sequence). CDR3 residues: CASRDATDYEQYF. Here the CDR3 DNA reads TGTGCCAGCAGAGACGCGACAGATTACGAGCAGTACTTC.

J is TRBJ1-1 and V is TRBV19; 8 nucleotides agree with TRBD1. CDR1 and CDR2 from the germline V gene are LNHDA and SQIVND (reference sequence). The junction had 1 base not matched to a gene; V was cut back by 4 bases and J by 3 bases. The CDR3 extends over 13 amino acids. The CDR3 sequence is CASSKGQDTEAFF. Here the CDR3 DNA reads TGTGCCAGTAGTAAGGGACAGGACACTGAAGCTTTCTTT. The full variable domain, with the rest looked up from reference TRBV19 and TRBJ1-1, is DGGITQSPKYLFRKEGQNVTLSCEQNLNHDAMYWYRQDPGQGLRLIYYSQIVNDFQKGDIAEGYSVSREKKESFPLTVTSAQKNPTAFYLCASSKGQDTEAFFGQGTRLTVV.

The rearrangement joins TRBV6-6 to TRBJ1-5; D not certain. V gave up 6 bases and J gave up 2 bases, with 8 bases separating them. Germline CDR1 reads MNHNY; CDR2 reads SVGAGI (reference sequence). The CDR3 has 13 residues. CDR3 protein: CASSWQGNQPQHF. CDR3 sequence (DNA): TGTGCCAGCAGCTGGCAGGGCAATCAGCCCCAGCATTTT.

The chain carries TRBV28 and TRBJ2-4; possibly TRBD1 or TRBD2 for D (6 bases each). Trimming took 4 bases from V and 3 from J, leaving 16 bases between them. The CDR3 is made up of 16 amino acids. Per the germline V gene, CDR1 is MDHEN and CDR2 is SYDVKM. The CDR3 coding sequence is TGTGCCAGCAGTTCCGGGGGCAGGGTCGGCAAAAACATTCAGTACTTC. Residues: CASSSGGRVGKNIQYF.

The chain employs TRBV5-4 and TRBJ2-1; TRBD2 matches at 8 bases. Germline V gene sequence: CDR1 SGHNT, CDR2 YYREEE (reference sequence). V shed 4 bases and J 9 bases; nucleotides not matched to a gene: 3. The CDR3 has 12 residues. The CDR3 is CASSERESEQFF. CDR3 DNA sequence: TGTGCCAGCAGCGAGCGGGAGAGTGAGCAGTTCTTC.

This clone was counted a single time. This chain links TRBV6-5 with TRBJ2-6; D call uncertain. The germline V and J ends were trimmed by 4 bases and 0 bases, with 10 bases remaining between them. Looked up from germline, CDR1 is MNHEY and CDR2 is SVGAGI. The CDR3 is 16 amino acids. The CDR3 spells CASSFPTNSGANVLTF. The CDR3 DNA follows: TGTGCCAGCAGTTTCCCGACGAACTCTGGGGCCAACGTCCTGACTTTC.

The chain carries TRBV5-1 and TRBJ1-3; no clear D gene. The CDR3 runs 15 residues. The germline V gene has CDR1 SGHRS and CDR2 YFSETQ. V gave up 4 bases and J gave up 0 bases, with 11 bases separating them. CDR3 amino acids: CASSLAPLSGNTIYF. In DNA form, the CDR3 reads TGCGCCAGCAGCCTCGCCCCCCTCTCTGGAAACACCATATATTTT.

V usage is TRBV5-1 and J usage is TRBJ2-5, with D maybe TRBD2 (6 bases). Germline CDR1 and CDR2: SGHRS and YFSETQ. Trimming took off 4 bases at V and 5 bases at J, with 18 bases between the two ends. This CDR3 spans 15 amino acids. DNA for the CDR3: TGCGCCAGCAGCCCGGGGACTCAACTGGGGGAGACCCAGTACTTC. This encodes CASSPGTQLGETQYF.

The V gene is TRBV7-3, the J gene TRBJ2-2, with 11 bases matching TRBD2. CDR1 SGHTA and CDR2 FQGTGA come from the germline V gene. This CDR3 has 16 residues. The V gene end was trimmed by 6 bases and the J gene end by 4 bases; junction bases not matched to a gene: 7. The CDR3 DNA follows: TGTGCCAGCAGTCTTAGCGGGAGGGCCAGCACCGGGGAGCTGTTTTTT. It specifies CASSLSGRASTGELFF. The variable domain in full, completed from reference TRBV7-3 and TRBJ2-2, reads GAGVSQTPSNKVTEKGKYVELRCDPISGHTALYWYRQSLGQGPEFLIYFQGTGAADDSGLPNDRFFAVRPEGSVSTLKIQRTERGDSAVYLCASSLSGRASTGELFFGEGSRLTVL.

The chain couples TRBV6-5 to TRBJ2-2; D gene ambiguous. Germline values: CDR1 MNHEY, CDR2 SVGAGI. The CDR3 runs to 13 residues. Trimming pared 8 bases from V and 5 bases from J, leaving 12 bases between. The chain's CDR3 is CASAAKGTGELFF. DNA for the CDR3: TGTGCCAGCGCCGCCAAAGGTACCGGGGAGCTGTTTTTT.

This CDR3 is CASGEPQGLAGPTQYF. The CDR3 DNA is TGTGCCAGCGGGGAGCCCCAGGGACTAGCGGGGCCTACGCAGTATTTT. This chain links TRBV27 with TRBJ2-3; 13 positions agree with TRBD2. V shed 8 bases, J shed 8 bases, and the junction held 13 bases outside the gene matches. The germline V gene encodes CDR1 MNHEY and CDR2 SMNVEV (reference sequence). The CDR3 sequence is 16 residues long.

This chain links TRBV7-8 with TRBJ1-2; perhaps TRBD1 as D (5 bases). The CDR3 is 17 residues long. Germline CDR1 reads SGHVS; CDR2 reads FQNEAQ. V lost 5 bases, J lost 0 bases, and 19 bases lay in between. CDR3 region: CASSLTHRKVTNYGYTF. The CDR3 region has the DNA TGTGCCAGCAGCCTCACCCACAGGAAGGTGACTAACTATGGCTACACCTTC. The variable domain in full, with the rest retrieved from reference TRBV7-8 and TRBJ1-2, is GAGVSQSPRYKVAKRGQDVALRCDPISGHVSLFWYQQALGQGPEFLTYFQNEAQLDKSGLPSDRFFAERPEGSVSTLKIQRTQQEDSAVYLCASSLTHRKVTNYGYTFGSGTRLTVV.

The chain employs TRBV7-2 and TRBJ2-2; D call uncertain. Per germline, CDR1 SGHTA and CDR2 FQGNSA. CDR3 size: 16 residues. V lost 5 bases and J lost 4, with 17 bases in between. The CDR3 nucleotides read TGTGCCAGCAGCGGTTGGCGCGAGAGGAGCACCGGGGAGCTGTTTTTT. It specifies CASSGWRERSTGELFF.

J is TRBJ1-5 and V is TRBV7-9; D uncertain. The length of the CDR3 is 13 residues. CDR1 is SEHNR, CDR2 FQNEAQ, per germline (reference sequence). The ends were cut back, 4 bases at V and 5 bases at J, with 9 bases in the middle. The CDR3 loop reads CASSSKGHQPQHF. The CDR3, as DNA: TGTGCCAGCAGCTCGAAGGGCCATCAGCCCCAGCATTTT.

This rearrangement joins TRBV19 to TRBJ1-4; the match to TRBD1 covers 11 bases. Germline CDR1 and CDR2: LNHDA and SQIVND (reference sequence). Losses at the gene ends were 7 bases for V and 8 bases for J; bases not matched to a gene: 12. The CDR3 covers 16 residues. This CDR3 reads CASTRTGGGVAEKLFF. Here the CDR3 DNA reads TGTGCCAGTACCAGGACAGGGGGCGGAGTAGCAGAAAAACTGTTTTTT.

The V call is TRBV6-4, the J call TRBJ1-2, with D maybe TRBD1 (5 bases). The germline V and J ends were trimmed by 0 bases and 2 bases, with 7 bases remaining between them. Per germline, CDR1 MRHNA and CDR2 SNTAGT. CDR3 length: 14 residues. This CDR3 is CASSDSPGNYGYTF. The DNA of the CDR3 is TGTGCCAGCAGTGACTCGCCAGGGAACTATGGCTACACCTTC.

The chain uses TRBV7-9 and TRBJ2-4; 8 bases match TRBD1. CDR1 and CDR2 (germline): SEHNR, FQNEAQ (reference sequence). This CDR3 comprises 14 residues. Trimming took 6 bases from V and 7 from J; bases not matched to a gene: 8. Here the CDR3 reads CASSEDRGPNIQYF. In DNA form, the CDR3 reads TGTGCCAGCAGTGAAGACAGGGGCCCGAACATTCAGTACTTC. The full variable domain, in which reference TRBV7-9 and TRBJ2-4 provide the parts outside the CDR3, is DTGVSQNPRHKITKRGQNVTFRCDPISEHNRLYWYRQTLGQGPEFLTYFQNEAQLEKSRLLSDRFSAERPKGSFSTLEIQRTEQGDSAMYLCASSEDRGPNIQYFGAGTRLSVL.

CDR3 region: CASSLGQKSSEQFF. CDR3 nucleotide sequence: TGTGCCAGCAGCTTAGGCCAGAAGAGTAGTGAGCAGTTCTTC. The genes are TRBV11-1 and TRBJ2-1; D unresolved. The V and J ends lost 1 base and 9 bases respectively, with 13 bases between them. CDR3 size: 14 residues. The germline gives CDR1 SGHAT, CDR2 FQDESV (reference sequence).

This clone was detected only a few times. This CDR3 is CASSRGGTGKEKLFF. DNA for the CDR3: TGTGCCAGCAGCCGAGGAGGGACAGGCAAAGAAAAACTGTTTTTT. This chain joins TRBV7-2 and TRBJ1-4, with 8 nucleotides matching TRBD1. This CDR3 has 15 residues. The V gene end was trimmed by 5 bases and the J gene end by 8 bases; junction bases not matched to a gene: 10. Looked up from germline, CDR1 is SGHTA and CDR2 is FQGNSA. The whole variable domain, filled in from reference TRBV7-2 and TRBJ1-4, reads GAGVSQSPSNKVTEKGKDVELRCDPISGHTALYWYRQSLGQGLEFLIYFQGNSAPDKSGLPSDRFSAERTGGSVSTLTIQRTQQEDSAVYLCASSRGGTGKEKLFFGSGTQLSVL.

V is TRBV5-1 and J is TRBJ1-1; the D gene is possibly TRBD1 (6 bases). Between the trimmed V and J ends, which lost 4 bases and 0 bases, there was a span of 16 bases. In germline, CDR1 is SGHRS, CDR2 YFSETQ. The CDR3 consists of 16 residues. CDR3 amino acids: CASSPRTAGMNTEAFF. CDR3 in DNA: TGCGCCAGCAGCCCGAGGACAGCGGGGATGAACACTGAAGCTTTCTTT.

This chain joins TRBV5-4 and TRBJ2-1; 9 bases agree with TRBD2. J lost 9 bases, V lost 4 bases, and 11 bases had no gene match. CDR1 and CDR2 (germline): SGHNT, YYREEE (reference sequence). This CDR3 contains 15 residues. The CDR3 DNA follows: TGTGCCAGCAGCGAAATAGCGGGAGTAATTTCTGAGCAGTTCTTC. It specifies CASSEIAGVISEQFF.

In DNA form, the CDR3 reads TGTGCCAGTAGTATGGGGCAGTCTGGAAACACCATATATTTT. It codes for CASSMGQSGNTIYF. The chain links TRBV19 to TRBJ1-3, with D possibly matching TRBD1 (5 bases). Trimming removed 3 bases from V and 1 base from J, with 7 bases in between. The germline V gene encodes CDR1 LNHDA and CDR2 SQIVND (reference sequence). The length of the CDR3 is 14 residues.

This clone was observed a few times. The V call is TRBV7-9, the J call TRBJ1-2, with 7 bases lining up with TRBD1. Unmatched junction bases numbered 9, after V lost 5 bases and J lost 3 bases. CDR1 is SEHNR, CDR2 FQNEAQ, per germline (reference sequence). The CDR3 contains 15 residues. CDR3 amino acids: CASSTGTVGDYGYTF. The CDR3 DNA reads as TGTGCCAGCAGCACCGGGACAGTCGGTGACTATGGCTACACCTTC.

The CDR3 DNA reads TGTGCCAGCAGCTTAGCAGGGACCCAAGAGACCCAGTACTTC. This encodes CASSLAGTQETQYF. V usage is TRBV7-2 and J usage is TRBJ2-5; D possibly matches TRBD1 or TRBD2 (5 bases each). The CDR3 has 14 amino acids. Per germline, CDR1 SGHTA and CDR2 FQGNSA. V lost 0 bases and J 1 base, leaving 6 bases between the germline ends.